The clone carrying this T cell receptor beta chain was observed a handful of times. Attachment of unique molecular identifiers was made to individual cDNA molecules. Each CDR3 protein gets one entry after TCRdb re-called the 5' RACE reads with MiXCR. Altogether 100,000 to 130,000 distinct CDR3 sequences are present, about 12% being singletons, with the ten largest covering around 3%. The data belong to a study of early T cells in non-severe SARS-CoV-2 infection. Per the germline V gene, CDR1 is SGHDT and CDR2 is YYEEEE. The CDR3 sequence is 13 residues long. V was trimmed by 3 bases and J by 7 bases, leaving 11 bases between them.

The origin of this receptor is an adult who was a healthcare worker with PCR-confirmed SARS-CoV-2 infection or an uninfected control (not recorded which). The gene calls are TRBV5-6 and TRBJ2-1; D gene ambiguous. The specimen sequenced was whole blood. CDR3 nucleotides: TGTGCCAGCAGCTCCCCGTGGGCAAATGAGCAGTTCTTC. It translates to CASSSPWANEQFF.